This TCR beta chain was identified in a study of blood T cell repertoires in COVID-19. In the study overall: Acute and convalescent COVID-19 specimens originated in the United States, Italy and Spain.

Participant-reported clinical history was the basis for cohort assignment. What the recovered Cohort 3 donors had was two negative PCRs, clearance, or symptom resolution. In the original workflow: Amplification with reference gene primers provided the estimates of nucleated cell counts. Clones were read by immunoSEQ multiplex PCR, and TCRdb kept only the in-frame ones, dropping some. Clone size and V and J calls were adopted from that table, with D and trimming inferred from the DNA. Counted here are roughly 250,000 clones, 85% to 90% occurring once; the ten biggest clones make up about 1.6%. From germline, CDR1 is SGHRS and CDR2 YFSETQ. Between the trimmed V and J ends, which lost 0 bases and 0 bases, there was a span of 10 bases. This CDR3 is built from 16 residues.

The J gene is TRBJ1-3, the V gene TRBV5-1, with a tentative D call TRBD1 (6 bases). Sequenced input: PBMCs or T cells enriched from blood (not recorded which). This receptor was identified in a woman between 50 and 59 years old who had recovered from COVID-19. The CDR3 DNA sequence: TGCGCCAGCAGCTTGGGTGGGGGCGGCTCTGGAAACACCATATATTTT. This codes for CASSLGGGGSGNTIYF.